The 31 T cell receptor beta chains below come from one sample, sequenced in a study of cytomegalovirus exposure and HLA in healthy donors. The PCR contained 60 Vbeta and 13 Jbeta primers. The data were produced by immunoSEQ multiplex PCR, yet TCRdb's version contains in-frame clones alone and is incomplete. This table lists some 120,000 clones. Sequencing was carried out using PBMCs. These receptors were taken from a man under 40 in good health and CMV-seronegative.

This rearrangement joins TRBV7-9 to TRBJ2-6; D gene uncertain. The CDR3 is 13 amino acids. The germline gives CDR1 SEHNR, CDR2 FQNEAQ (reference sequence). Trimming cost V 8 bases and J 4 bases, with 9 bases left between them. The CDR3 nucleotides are TGTGCCAGCCGGGTCGAGGGGGCCAACGTCCTGACTTTC. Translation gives CASRVEGANVLTF.

The CDR3 nucleotides are TGTGCCAGCTCACCCCAACAGTCCCGGGGACAAGAGACCCAGTACTTC. It encodes CASSPQQSRGQETQYF. This chain links TRBV18 with TRBJ2-5; maybe TRBD2 (5 bases). There are 16 residues in the CDR3. Trimming left V 3 bases short and J 2 bases short, with 16 bases between. CDR1 is KGHSH and CDR2 is LQKENI in the germline V gene.

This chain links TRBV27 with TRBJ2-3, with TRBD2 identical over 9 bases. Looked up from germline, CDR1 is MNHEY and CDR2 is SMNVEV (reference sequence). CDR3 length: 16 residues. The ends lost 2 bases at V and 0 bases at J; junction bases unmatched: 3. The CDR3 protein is CASSLGRGGSTDTQYF. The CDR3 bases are TGTGCCAGCAGTTTAGGGCGGGGGGGGAGCACAGATACGCAGTATTTT.

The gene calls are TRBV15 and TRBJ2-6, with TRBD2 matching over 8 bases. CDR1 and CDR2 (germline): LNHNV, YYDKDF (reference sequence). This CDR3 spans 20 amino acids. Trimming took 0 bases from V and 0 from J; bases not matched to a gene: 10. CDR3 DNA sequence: TGTGCCACCAGCAGAGATTCAGCGGGGGCCGATTACTCTGGGGCCAACGTCCTGACTTTC. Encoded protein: CATSRDSAGADYSGANVLTF.

The CDR3 DNA reads as TGTGCCAGTAGTATGTCTCTCTTTGGGGCGGGCAATCAGCCCCAGCATTTT. This encodes CASSMSLFGAGNQPQHF. The chain employs TRBV19 and TRBJ1-5; TRBD1 might be the D (5 bases). There are 17 residues in the CDR3. Per germline, CDR1 LNHDA and CDR2 SQIVND (reference sequence). V gave up 3 bases and J gave up 2 bases, with 17 bases separating them.

CDR3 sequence (DNA): TGTGCCAGCAGGGCACAGGGATGGGACACTGAAGCTTTCTTT. It encodes CASRAQGWDTEAFF. The chain combines TRBV6-4 with TRBJ1-1; D may be TRBD1 (6 bases). The CDR3 is made up of 14 amino acids. Germline V gene sequence: CDR1 MRHNA, CDR2 SNTAGT. Trimming removed 6 bases from V and 3 bases from J, with 14 bases in between.

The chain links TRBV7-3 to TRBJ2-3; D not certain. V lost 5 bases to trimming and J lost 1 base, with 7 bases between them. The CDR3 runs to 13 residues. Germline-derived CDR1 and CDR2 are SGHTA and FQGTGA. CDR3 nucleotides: TGTGCCAGCAGCGTCGCGGGCACAGATACGCAGTATTTT. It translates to CASSVAGTDTQYF. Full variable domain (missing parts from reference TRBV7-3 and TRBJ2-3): GAGVSQTPSNKVTEKGKYVELRCDPISGHTALYWYRQSLGQGPEFLIYFQGTGAADDSGLPNDRFFAVRPEGSVSTLKIQRTERGDSAVYLCASSVAGTDTQYFGPGTRLTVL.

The DNA of the CDR3 is TGTGCCAGCAGCTTACCCCACGGGGAGTCGACAAACACTGAAGCTTTCTTT. Encoded protein: CASSLPHGESTNTEAFF. This chain links TRBV7-9 with TRBJ1-1; D is undetermined. The germline gives CDR1 SEHNR, CDR2 FQNEAQ (reference sequence). CDR3 length equals 17 residues. Between the trimmed V and J ends, which lost 2 bases and 2 bases, there was a span of 18 bases. Full variable domain (remainder filled in from reference TRBV7-9 and TRBJ1-1): DTGVSQNPRHKITKRGQNVTFRCDPISEHNRLYWYRQTLGQGPEFLTYFQNEAQLEKSRLLSDRFSAERPKGSFSTLEIQRTEQGDSAMYLCASSLPHGESTNTEAFFGQGTRLTVV.

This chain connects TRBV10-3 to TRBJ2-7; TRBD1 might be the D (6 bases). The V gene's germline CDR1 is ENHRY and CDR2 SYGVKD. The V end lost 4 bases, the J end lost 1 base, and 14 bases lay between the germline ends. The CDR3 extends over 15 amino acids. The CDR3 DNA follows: TGTGCCATCAGTGCCCCGGACAGAGCATCCTACGAGCAGTACTTC. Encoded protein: CAISAPDRASYEQYF.

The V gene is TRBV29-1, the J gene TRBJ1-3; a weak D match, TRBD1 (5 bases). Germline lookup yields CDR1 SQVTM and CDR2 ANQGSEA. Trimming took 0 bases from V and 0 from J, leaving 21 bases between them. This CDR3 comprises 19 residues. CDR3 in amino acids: CSVEDWTPNYPHSGNTIYF. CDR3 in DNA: TGCAGCGTTGAAGACTGGACACCTAACTACCCCCACTCTGGAAACACCATATATTTT.

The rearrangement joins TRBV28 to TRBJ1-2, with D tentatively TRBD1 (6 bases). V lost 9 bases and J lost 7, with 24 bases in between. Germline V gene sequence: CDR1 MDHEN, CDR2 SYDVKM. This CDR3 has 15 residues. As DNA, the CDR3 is TGTGCCAGTACCTCGCAGGGGCTTGGTTTAACTGGCTACACCTTC. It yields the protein CASTSQGLGLTGYTF.

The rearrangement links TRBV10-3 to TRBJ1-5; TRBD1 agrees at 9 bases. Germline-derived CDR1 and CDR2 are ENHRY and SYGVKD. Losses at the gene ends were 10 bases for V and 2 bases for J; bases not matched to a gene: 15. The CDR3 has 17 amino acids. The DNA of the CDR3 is TGTGCCACCTTGCCTGGACAGGGGATTCGTGGCAATCAGCCCCAGCATTTT. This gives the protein CATLPGQGIRGNQPQHF.

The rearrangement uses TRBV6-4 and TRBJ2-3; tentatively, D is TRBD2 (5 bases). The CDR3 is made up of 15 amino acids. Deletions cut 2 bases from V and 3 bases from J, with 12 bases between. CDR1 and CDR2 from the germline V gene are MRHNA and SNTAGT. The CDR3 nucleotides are TGTGCCAGCAGTGACAGCTGGGAGAATACAGATACGCAGTATTTT. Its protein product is CASSDSWENTDTQYF.

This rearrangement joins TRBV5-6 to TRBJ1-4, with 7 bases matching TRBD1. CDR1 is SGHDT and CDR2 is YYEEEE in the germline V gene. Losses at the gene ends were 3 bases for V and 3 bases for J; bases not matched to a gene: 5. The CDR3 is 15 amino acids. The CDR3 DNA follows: TGTGCCAGCAGCTCTCTTCAGGGGGCTAATGAAAAACTGTTTTTT. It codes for CASSSLQGANEKLFF.

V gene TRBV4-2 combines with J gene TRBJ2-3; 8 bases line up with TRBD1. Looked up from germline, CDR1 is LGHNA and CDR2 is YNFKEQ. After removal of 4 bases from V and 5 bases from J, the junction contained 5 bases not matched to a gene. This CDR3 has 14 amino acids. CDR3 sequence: CASSLGQAGDTQYF. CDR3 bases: TGTGCCAGCAGCCTGGGACAGGCAGGAGATACGCAGTATTTT.

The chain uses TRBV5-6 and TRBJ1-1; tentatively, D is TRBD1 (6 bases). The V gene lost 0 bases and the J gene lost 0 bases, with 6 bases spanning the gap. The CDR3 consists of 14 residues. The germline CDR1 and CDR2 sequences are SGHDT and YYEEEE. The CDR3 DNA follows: TGTGCCAGCAGCTTGGACAGGGTGAACACTGAAGCTTTCTTT. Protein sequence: CASSLDRVNTEAFF.

The CDR3 nucleotides read TGCAGCGCGTATGTGAGTTACGAGCAGTACTTC. As protein: CSAYVSYEQYF. The chain is built from TRBV29-1 and TRBJ2-7; D not certain. CDR1 SQVTM and CDR2 ANQGSEA come from the germline V gene. The V gene lost 7 bases and the J gene lost 4 bases, with 11 bases spanning the gap. The CDR3 covers 11 residues.

The CDR3 here is CASKGRAYEQYF. CDR3 nucleotide sequence: TGTGCCAGCAAAGGGAGGGCTTACGAGCAGTACTTC. The chain is built from TRBV2 and TRBJ2-7; 7 bases are shared with TRBD2. The CDR3 runs to 12 residues. The trim removed 7 bases at V and 4 bases at J, leaving 4 bases unmatched. Per the germline V gene, CDR1 is SNHLY and CDR2 is FYNNEI.

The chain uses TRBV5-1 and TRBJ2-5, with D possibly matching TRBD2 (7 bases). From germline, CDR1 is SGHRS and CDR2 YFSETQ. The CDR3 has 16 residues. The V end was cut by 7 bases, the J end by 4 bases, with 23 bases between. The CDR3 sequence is CASAREGGQAVETQYF. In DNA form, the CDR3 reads TGCGCCAGCGCACGAGAGGGGGGGCAGGCTGTAGAGACCCAGTACTTC.

This CDR3 reads CASSLEGVLGYEQYF. The CDR3 DNA reads as TGTGCCAGCAGCTTGGAGGGAGTTTTGGGCTACGAGCAGTACTTC. The genes are TRBV7-9 and TRBJ2-7; a weak D match, TRBD2 (6 bases). The V and J ends lost 3 bases and 3 bases respectively, with 15 bases between them. The CDR3 runs 15 residues. Per germline, CDR1 SEHNR and CDR2 FQNEAQ (reference sequence).

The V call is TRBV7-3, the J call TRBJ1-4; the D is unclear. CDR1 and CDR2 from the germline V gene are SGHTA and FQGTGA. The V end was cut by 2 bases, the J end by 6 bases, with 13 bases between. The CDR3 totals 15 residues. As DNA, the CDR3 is TGTGCCAGCAGCTTAGGGTGGGCCACCGATGAAAAACTGTTTTTT. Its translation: CASSLGWATDEKLFF.

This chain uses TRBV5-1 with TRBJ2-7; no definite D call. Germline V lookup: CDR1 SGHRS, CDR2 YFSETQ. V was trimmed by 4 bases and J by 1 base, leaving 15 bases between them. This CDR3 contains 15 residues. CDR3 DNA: TGCGCCAGCAGCCTCCTCGGTCCACTTTCCTACGAGCAGTACTTC. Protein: CASSLLGPLSYEQYF.

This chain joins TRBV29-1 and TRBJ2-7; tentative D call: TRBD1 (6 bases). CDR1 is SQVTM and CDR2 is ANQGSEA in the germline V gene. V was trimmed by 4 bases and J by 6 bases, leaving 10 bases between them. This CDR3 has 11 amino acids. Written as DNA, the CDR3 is TGCAGCGTTGTGGGGGCGCGCGAGCAGTACTTC. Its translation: CSVVGAREQYF.

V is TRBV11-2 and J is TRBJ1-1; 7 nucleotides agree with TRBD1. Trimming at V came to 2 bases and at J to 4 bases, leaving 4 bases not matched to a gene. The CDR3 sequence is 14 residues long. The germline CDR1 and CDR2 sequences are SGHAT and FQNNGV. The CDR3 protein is CASSLYRGGTEAFF. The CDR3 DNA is TGTGCCAGCAGCTTATACAGGGGCGGCACTGAAGCTTTCTTT.

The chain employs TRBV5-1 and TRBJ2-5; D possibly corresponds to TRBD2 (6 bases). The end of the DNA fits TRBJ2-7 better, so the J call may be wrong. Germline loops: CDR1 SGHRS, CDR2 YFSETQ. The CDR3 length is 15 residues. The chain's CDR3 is CASSPRAGSSYEQYF. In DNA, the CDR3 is TGCGCCAGCAGCCCCCGGGCGGGGAGCTCCTACGAGCAGTACTTC.

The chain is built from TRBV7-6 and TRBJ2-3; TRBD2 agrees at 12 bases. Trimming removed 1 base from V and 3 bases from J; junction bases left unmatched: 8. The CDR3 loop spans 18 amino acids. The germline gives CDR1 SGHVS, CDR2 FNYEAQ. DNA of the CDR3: TGTGCCAGCAGCTTAGTGAGGACTAGCGGGGTGGGGACAGATACGCAGTATTTT. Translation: CASSLVRTSGVGTDTQYF. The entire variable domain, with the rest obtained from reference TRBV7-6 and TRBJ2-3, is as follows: GAGVSQSPRYKVTKRGQDVALRCDPISGHVSLYWYRQALGQGPEFLTYFNYEAQQDKSGLPNDRFSAERPEGSISTLTIQRTEQRDSAMYRCASSLVRTSGVGTDTQYFGPGTRLTVL.

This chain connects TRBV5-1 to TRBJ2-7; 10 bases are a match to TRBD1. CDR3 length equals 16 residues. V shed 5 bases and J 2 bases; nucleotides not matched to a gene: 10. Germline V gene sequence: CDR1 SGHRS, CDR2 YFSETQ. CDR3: CASSTLPGQGTYEQYF. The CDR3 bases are TGCGCCAGCAGTACACTTCCGGGACAGGGGACCTACGAGCAGTACTTC.

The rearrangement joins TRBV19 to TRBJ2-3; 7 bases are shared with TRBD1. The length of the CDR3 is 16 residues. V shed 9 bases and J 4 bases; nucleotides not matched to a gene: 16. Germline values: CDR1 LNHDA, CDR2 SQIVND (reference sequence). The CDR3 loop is CASTTGIVLESDTQYF. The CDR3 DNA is TGTGCCAGCACGACAGGGATCGTCCTTGAATCAGATACGCAGTATTTT.

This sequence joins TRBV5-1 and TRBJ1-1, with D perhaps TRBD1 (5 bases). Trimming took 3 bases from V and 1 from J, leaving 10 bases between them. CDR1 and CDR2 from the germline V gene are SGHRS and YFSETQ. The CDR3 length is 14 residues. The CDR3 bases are TGCGCCAGCAGCTCGGTGACAGCGAACACTGAAGCTTTCTTT. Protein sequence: CASSSVTANTEAFF.

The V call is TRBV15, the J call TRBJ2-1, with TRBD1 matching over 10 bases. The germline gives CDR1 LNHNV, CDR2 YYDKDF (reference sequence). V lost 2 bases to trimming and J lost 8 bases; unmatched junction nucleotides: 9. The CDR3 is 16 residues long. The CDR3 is CATSRNRDRGSDEQFF. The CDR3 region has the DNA TGTGCCACCAGCAGAAACCGGGACAGGGGTAGTGATGAGCAGTTCTTC.

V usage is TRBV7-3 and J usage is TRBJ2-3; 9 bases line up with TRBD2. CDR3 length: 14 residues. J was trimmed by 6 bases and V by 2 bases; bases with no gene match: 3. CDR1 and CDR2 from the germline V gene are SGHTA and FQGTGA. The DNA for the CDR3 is TGTGCCAGCAGCTTAGGCGGGGGGGGCGATACGCAGTATTTT. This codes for CASSLGGGGDTQYF.